This TCR beta chain was profiled in a study of HIV-infected patients and healthy controls. V lost 0 bases and J 7 bases, leaving 11 bases between the germline ends. Germline CDR1 is SGHKS and CDR2 is YYEKEE (reference sequence). The CDR3 has 14 residues. This clonotype came up a few times. TCRdb itself ran the 5' RACE reads through MiXCR, one entry per CDR3 protein. The sample lists tens of thousands of distinct CDR3 sequences; about 19% were seen once. Sequenced material: CD4+ T cells from blood. The chain recombines TRBV5-5 with TRBJ1-5; maybe TRBD1 (5 bases). The receptor was isolated from a human donor in good health. The CDR3, as DNA: TGTGCCAGCAGCTTGGGACAGACGCCCCAGCCCCAGCATTTT. This gives the protein CASSLGQTPQPQHF.